This TCR beta chain emerged from a study of blood T cell repertoires in COVID-19. Study details: Samples came from the United States, Italy and Spain, spanning acute and convalescent COVID-19. PBMCs, B-cell-depleted T cells, or T cells were the source of the cDNA or gDNA that made up the material.

Per the original methods: Reference gene primer amplification in the assay estimated nucleated cell counts. Generated by immunoSEQ multiplex PCR, the TCRdb table keeps only in-frame clones and is missing some. V and J calls plus clone size are reproduced from that table; the DNA served to infer D and trimming. Of over 150,000 clones listed, approximately 84% were seen once; the top ten hold around 6.9%. Trimming cost V 8 bases and J 2 bases, with 18 bases left between them. There are 15 residues in the CDR3. Germline CDR1 MNHEY, CDR2 SMNVEV (reference sequence). The chain carries TRBV27 and TRBJ2-5; possibly TRBD1 for D (5 bases). Sequenced material: peripheral blood. The sequence derives from a human donor with acute or convalescent COVID-19. The donor label of this sample is uncertain. This CDR3 is CASAPDSASQETQYF. DNA for the CDR3: TGTGCCAGCGCTCCCGACAGCGCCTCACAAGAGACCCAGTACTTC.